This T cell receptor (beta chain) was obtained from a study of pediatric ulcerative colitis (dated by TCRdb to about 2019). Regarding the complete study: Six or seven ulcerative colitis patients had pancolitis and two had left-sided colitis, with histology consistent with ulcerative colitis in all. From nine newly diagnosed, treatment-naive pediatric ulcerative colitis patients and a few non-IBD control children, paired blood and rectal samples were collected. By Pediatric Ulcerative Colitis Activity Index, mild disease was classified in a couple of patients, moderate disease in several and acute severe colitis in three.

The CDR3, cysteine through phenylalanine, is 17 amino acids long. Here the CDR3 DNA is all that survives: 51 bases in frame from base 1. The V and J ends are trimmed by 6 bases and 2 bases, leaving 24 bases between them. From the germline V gene, CDR1 is SGHTS and CDR2 is YDEGEE. General conclusions and limits of the study: The healthy control group was small, with only a few individuals. T cells from blood may have been included in the rectal pinch biopsies, particularly in patients with overt colitis. A couple of patients' blood samples yielded substantially fewer templates for technical reasons and were excluded from blood-rectal overlap analysis. Two rectal CDR3 clonotypes were found in every ulcerative colitis patient but in no control. Compared with controls, ulcerative colitis patients showed significantly higher autologous blood-rectal clonal overlap, a finding that suggests increased T cell trafficking to inflamed tissue. Because repertoires came from total lymphocyte DNA, patterns in rare subsets such as regulatory T cells may not be reflected. Rectal repertoire features separated controls, mild-moderate and acute severe colitis patients; acute severe colitis showed reduced rectal diversity due to clonal expansions.

As to this clone: What this receptor recognizes is not known. The record has no base qualities; no much larger clone is one base away.

During colonoscopy, one to two pinch biopsies were obtained from the rectum for research purposes. Ulcerative colitis patients had received no immunosuppressive medication before the diagnostic colonoscopy. Before DNA was isolated, the rectal biopsies underwent proteinase K digestion. The Wizard kit (Promega) was used to extract genomic DNA from both blood and intestinal samples. Rearranged CDR3 beta regions were amplified from genomic DNA with multiplex V and J primers using the immunoSEQ TRB Survey service. To keep depth equal across samples, survey-level sequencing depth of up to 500,000 reads per sample was applied. The libraries were purified, combined into pools and sequenced with Illumina technology. As for the authors' bioinformatics: Productive clonality, sample overlap, pairwise scatters, CDR3 beta length, V/D/J gene usage and productiveness were all assessed with the immunoSEQ online tools. Calculated diversity was defined as the number of unique rearrangements divided by total templates, multiplied by 100, and Shannon and Simpson indices were computed as well. Principal component analysis used the R prcomp function and ggbiplot package on Z-score normalized data. Blood-rectal clonal overlap within each subject was quantified with Morisita's index. TCRdb mirrors the immuneACCESS table, restricted to in-frame sequences. Some clones are absent from its copies; in checked studies, under half trace to an unresolved V gene, and the reason for the others is unknown. That table furnishes V, J and clone size, whereas the DNA furnished D and trimming. This sample comprises 30,000 or so clones, about three quarters of them detected only once. The ten largest account for 0.9% to 1.2% of the sample.

Material: gut tissue. The chain is assembled from TRBV5-8 and TRBJ2-7; the D gene is perhaps TRBD1 or TRBD2, as each covers 5 bases. This receptor was identified in a boy younger than 18 with mild ulcerative colitis. The nucleotide sequence reads TGTGCCAGCACCGGAGACGGGGCGCCTCACCTCGCCTACGAGCAGTACTTC. Its translation is CASTGDGAPHLAYEQYF.